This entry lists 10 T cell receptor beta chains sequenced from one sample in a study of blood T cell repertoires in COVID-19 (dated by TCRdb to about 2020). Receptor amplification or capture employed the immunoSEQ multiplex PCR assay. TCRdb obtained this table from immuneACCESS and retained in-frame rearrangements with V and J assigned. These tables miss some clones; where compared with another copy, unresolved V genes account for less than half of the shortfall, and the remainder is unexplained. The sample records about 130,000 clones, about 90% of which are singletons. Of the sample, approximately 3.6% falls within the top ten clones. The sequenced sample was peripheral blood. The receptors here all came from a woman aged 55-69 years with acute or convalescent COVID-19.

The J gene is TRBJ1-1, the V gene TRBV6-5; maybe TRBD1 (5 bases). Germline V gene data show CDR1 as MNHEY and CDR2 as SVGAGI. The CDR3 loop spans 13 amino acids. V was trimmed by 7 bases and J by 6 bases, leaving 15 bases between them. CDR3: CASKFSTTAEAFF. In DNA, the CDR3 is TGTGCCAGCAAGTTTAGTACGACAGCTGAAGCTTTCTTT.

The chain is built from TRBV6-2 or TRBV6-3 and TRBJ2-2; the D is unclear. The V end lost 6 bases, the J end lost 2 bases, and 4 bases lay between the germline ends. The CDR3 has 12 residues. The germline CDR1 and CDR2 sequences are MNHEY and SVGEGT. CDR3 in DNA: TGTGCCAGCAGCTATAACACCGGGGAGCTGTTTTTT. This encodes CASSYNTGELFF.

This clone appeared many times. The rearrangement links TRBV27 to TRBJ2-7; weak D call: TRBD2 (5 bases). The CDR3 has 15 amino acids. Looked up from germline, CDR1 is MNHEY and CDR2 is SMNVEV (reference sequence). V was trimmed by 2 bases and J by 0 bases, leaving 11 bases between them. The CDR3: CASSLRGGASYEQYF. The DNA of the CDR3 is TGTGCCAGCAGTTTACGGGGTGGAGCCTCCTACGAGCAGTACTTC.

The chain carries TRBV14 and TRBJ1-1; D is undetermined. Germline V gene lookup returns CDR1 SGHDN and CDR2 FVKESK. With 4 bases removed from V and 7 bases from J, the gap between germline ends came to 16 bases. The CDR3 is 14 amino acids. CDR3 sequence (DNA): TGTGCCAGCAGCCCCCAGCTGAGGTCTCATGAAGCTTTCTTT. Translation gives CASSPQLRSHEAFF.

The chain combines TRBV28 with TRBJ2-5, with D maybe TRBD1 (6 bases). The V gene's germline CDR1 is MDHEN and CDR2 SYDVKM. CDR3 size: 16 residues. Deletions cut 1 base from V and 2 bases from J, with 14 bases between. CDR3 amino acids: CASSLSIPGQQETQYF. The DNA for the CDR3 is TGTGCCAGCAGTTTATCTATTCCTGGACAGCAAGAGACCCAGTACTTC. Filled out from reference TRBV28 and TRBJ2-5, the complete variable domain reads DVKVTQSSRYLVKRTGEKVFLECVQDMDHENMFWYRQDPGLGLRLIYFSYDVKMKEKGDIPEGYSVSREKKERFSLILESASTNQTSMYLCASSLSIPGQQETQYFGPGTRLLVL.

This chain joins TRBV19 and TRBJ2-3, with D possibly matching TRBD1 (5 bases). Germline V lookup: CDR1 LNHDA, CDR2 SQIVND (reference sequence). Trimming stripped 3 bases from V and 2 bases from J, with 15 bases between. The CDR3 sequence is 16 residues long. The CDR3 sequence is CASSIRDSPPTDTQYF. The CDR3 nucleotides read TGTGCCAGTAGTATCCGAGACAGTCCCCCCACAGATACGCAGTATTTT. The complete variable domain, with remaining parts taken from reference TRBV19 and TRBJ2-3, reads DGGITQSPKYLFRKEGQNVTLSCEQNLNHDAMYWYRQDPGQGLRLIYYSQIVNDFQKGDIAEGYSVSREKKESFPLTVTSAQKNPTAFYLCASSIRDSPPTDTQYFGPGTRLTVL.

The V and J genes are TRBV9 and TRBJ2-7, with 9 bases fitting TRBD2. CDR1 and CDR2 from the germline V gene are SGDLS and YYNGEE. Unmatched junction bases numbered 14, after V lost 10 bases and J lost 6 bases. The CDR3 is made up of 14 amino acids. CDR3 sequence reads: CARGGGTSAGEQYF. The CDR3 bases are TGTGCCCGCGGGGGGGGGACCTCCGCGGGCGAGCAGTACTTC.

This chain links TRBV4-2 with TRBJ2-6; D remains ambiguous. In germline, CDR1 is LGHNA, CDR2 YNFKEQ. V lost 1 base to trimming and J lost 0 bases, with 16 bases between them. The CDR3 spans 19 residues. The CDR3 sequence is CASSQVTAHSSSGANVLTF. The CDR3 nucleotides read TGTGCCAGCAGCCAAGTCACAGCCCACTCGAGCTCTGGGGCCAACGTCCTGACTTTC.

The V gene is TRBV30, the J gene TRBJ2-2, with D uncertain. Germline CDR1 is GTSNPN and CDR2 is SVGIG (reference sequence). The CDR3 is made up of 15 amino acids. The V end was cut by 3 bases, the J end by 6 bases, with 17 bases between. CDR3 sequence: CAWSVLRPQAGELFF. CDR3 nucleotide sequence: TGTGCCTGGAGCGTTCTAAGACCCCAGGCCGGGGAGCTGTTTTTT.

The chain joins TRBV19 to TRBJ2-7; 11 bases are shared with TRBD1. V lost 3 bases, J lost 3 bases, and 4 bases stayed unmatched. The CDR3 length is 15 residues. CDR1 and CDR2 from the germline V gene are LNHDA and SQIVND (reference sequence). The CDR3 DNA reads TGTGCCAGTAGTATCGGGACAGGGGGGAACTACGAGCAGTACTTC. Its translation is CASSIGTGGNYEQYF.